The present T cell receptor (beta chain) was sequenced within a study of CD8 T cells in Susac syndrome (dated 2019 in TCRdb). Looking at the study overall: The study used repertoire sequencing to test whether antigen drove CD8+ T cell activation and differentiation in Susac syndrome. The clonality of the CD8+ T cell repertoire was compared across about a dozen healthy donors, around 14 Susac syndrome patients and under 19 multiple sclerosis patients.

Peripheral blood CD8+ and CD4+ T cells from healthy donors, Susac syndrome patients and multiple sclerosis patients were profiled by high-throughput TCR beta sequencing. The multiple sclerosis controls were treatment-naive patients who had stable or active relapsing-remitting disease and met the revised McDonald criteria. Bulk CD8+ and CD4+ T cells were purified by magnetic negative isolation, while CD8+ TEMRA cells were enriched using FACS. Blood was collected in EDTA tubes and processed within 24 hours, with PBMCs isolated through density gradient centrifugation. PBMCs destined for TCR sequencing were cryopreserved in liquid nitrogen and later thawed in a 37 °C water bath. The sorted or isolated CD4+, CD8+ and CD8+ TEMRA cells reached a purity of at least 90%. Broad study findings and their caveats: The number of individuals in the TCR sequencing and HLA analysis was recognized as being relatively small.

RNA was extracted using the RNeasy kit, and about 0.5 to 1 ug of the RNA was reverse transcribed with random hexamers. The immunoSEQ multiplex PCR assay, covering 54 Vbeta and 13 Jbeta segments, was used to amplify TCR beta CDR3 regions. To correct PCR amplification bias, a synthetic template baseline was used for both primer optimization and computational correction. Concerning the study's data processing: Reads were assigned to V, D and J genes according to IMGT and analyzed in immunoSEQ Analyzer, with only productive sequences retained. Clonality was computed as one minus Shannon entropy normalized by log2 of the number of productive unique sequences. For each patient and control, public and private clones were evaluated within the 100 most prevalent clones. Susac-specific clones were defined as absent from healthy and MS cohorts, over a thousand published viral clones and other ImmuneACCESS disease sequences. The public reads were reanalyzed by TCRdb: fastp trimming at Q25, MiXCR alignment, in-frame beta chains only. Duplicate CDR3 protein sequences are folded into a single record with the most common DNA and genes. TCRdb's processing, not the study's, gives the V and J calls here. The sample contains about 300,000 distinct CDR3 sequences, about nine tenths of them found a single time. 0.18% of the sample belongs to the ten largest clones.

As to this clonotype: Its antigen specificity is not known. Base qualities were left out, and no much larger clone turns up one base away.

The CDR3 has 18 amino acids, counting the end cysteine and phenylalanine. Just CDR3 DNA is preserved here, 54 bases in frame from base 1. The germline V gene sets CDR1 to MDHEN and CDR2 to SYDVKM. Germline trimming: 4 bases from V, 0 bases from J; junction bases outside gene matches: 11. Sequenced input: CD8+ T cells from PBMCs. The sequence joins TRBV28 to TRBJ2-7; 11 nucleotides in the junction match TRBD1. The clonotype was recovered from a human donor with multiple sclerosis. The DNA sequence is as follows: TGTGCCAGCAGTTCTTCCTCTGGACAGGGGGCAATCTCCTACGAGCAGTACTTC. It translates to CASSSSSGQGAISYEQYF.